This TCR beta chain was identified during a study of regulatory T cells in long-lasting Graves disease. Whole-study findings and limits: Whereas about a thousand public clonotypes were shared by new patients, persistent patients shared more, at some 2,900.

Of note for this clonotype: Its antigen remains unidentified.

Library construction for TCR beta used iRepertoire HTBI primers and Arm-PCR of CDR3 regions. In TCRdb, the multiplex PCR reads were re-called with MiXCR into one record per CDR3 protein. The sample yields roughly 450,000 distinct CDR3 sequences, less than 25% seen once. Time point meaning: persistent/refractory GD, antithyroid drugs over 5 years with positive TRAb. RNA from PBMCs was the source of the TCR library. The TCR comes from a female donor with Graves disease. The sequenced sample was peripheral blood mononuclear cells (PBMCs), obtained when the disease was refractory, from a patient treated with antithyroid drugs.

The CDR3 is CASSRSGQGHTEAFF. The CDR3, as DNA: TGTGCCAGCAGCCGAAGTGGACAGGGGCACACTGAAGCTTTCTTT. The rearrangement joins TRBV7-2 to TRBJ1-1; 9 bases are a match to TRBD1. The V gene's germline CDR1 is SGHTA and CDR2 FQGNSA. The CDR3 is 15 residues long. Unmatched junction bases numbered 7, after V lost 5 bases and J lost 3 bases.